Listed here are 32 T cell receptor beta chains from one sample, sequenced in a study of blood T cell repertoires in COVID-19. Data came from immunoSEQ multiplex PCR; TCRdb stores just in-frame clones and leaves some out. This sample has approximately 480,000 clones, with about nine tenths found just once. The sequenced sample consisted of PBMCs or T cells enriched from blood (not recorded which). The receptors shown here come from a woman aged 18-30 years who had recovered from COVID-19.

The chain joins TRBV28 to TRBJ1-5; 7 bases agree with TRBD1. J lost 8 bases, V lost 3 bases, and 10 bases had no gene match. CDR1 is MDHEN and CDR2 is SYDVKM in the germline V gene. The CDR3 totals 15 residues. CDR3 sequence (DNA): TGTGCCAGCAGTTTTCCTACAGGGGCTATCAAGCCCCAGCATTTT. This gives the protein CASSFPTGAIKPQHF.

This clone was picked up one time. The chain couples TRBV6-4 to TRBJ2-1; possibly TRBD2 for D (6 bases). This CDR3 is built from 13 residues. Trimming took off 4 bases at V and 6 bases at J, with 10 bases between the two ends. Germline CDR1 MRHNA, CDR2 SNTAGT. CDR3 nucleotide sequence: TGTGCCAGCAGTGGGGGGGACCTCAATGAGCAGTTCTTC. Its translation is CASSGGDLNEQFF.

The rearrangement joins TRBV19 to TRBJ1-6; D uncertain. The CDR3 is 14 amino acids. The germline V gene has CDR1 LNHDA and CDR2 SQIVND (reference sequence). Trimming removed 3 bases from V and 6 bases from J, with 9 bases in between. The CDR3 nucleotides read TGTGCCAGTAGTATCTCAGGCGTTAATTCACCCCTCCACTTT. Translating it yields CASSISGVNSPLHF.

The CDR3 sequence is CATSDFGRVGQPQHF. CDR3 nucleotides: TGTGCCACCAGTGATTTCGGCAGGGTGGGACAGCCCCAGCATTTT. The rearrangement uses TRBV24-1 and TRBJ1-5; perhaps TRBD1 as D (5 bases). V was pared by 1 base and J by 7 bases, with 13 bases between. Germline V CDR1 and CDR2: KGHDR, SFDVKD. CDR3 size: 15 residues.

This chain links TRBV11-3 with TRBJ2-1; 7 bases align to TRBD1. V shed 5 bases, J shed 6 bases, and the junction held 13 bases outside the gene matches. The CDR3 is 16 residues long. Per germline, CDR1 SGHNT and CDR2 YENEEA. This CDR3 is CASSLKGQSRSNEQFF. CDR3 nucleotide sequence: TGTGCCAGCAGCCTAAAGGGACAGTCGCGGAGCAATGAGCAGTTCTTC.

The CDR3 coding sequence is TGTGCCAGCAGACGGACAGGGGGCACTGAAGCTTTCTTT. Translation: CASRRTGGTEAFF. The chain couples TRBV3-1 (or the pseudogene TRBV3-2) to TRBJ1-1, with TRBD1 matching over 10 bases. CDR1 and CDR2 (germline): LGHDT, YNNKEL (reference sequence). CDR3 length equals 13 residues. After removal of 6 bases from V and 4 bases from J, the junction contained 2 bases not matched to a gene.

The chain links TRBV7-9 to TRBJ2-2; no reliable D call. Per the germline V gene, CDR1 is SEHNR and CDR2 is FQNEAQ (reference sequence). This CDR3 spans 12 amino acids. The germline V and J ends were trimmed by 5 bases and 4 bases, with 5 bases remaining between them. DNA of the CDR3: TGTGCCAGCAGCCGGAGCACCGGGGAGCTGTTTTTT. Its translation is CASSRSTGELFF.

The DNA for the CDR3 is TGCGCCAGCAGCCGGCTTTGGGGGGAGACCCAGCATTTT. Amino acids: CASSRLWGETQHF. This chain links TRBV4-1 with TRBJ1-5; tentative D call: TRBD1 (5 bases). From germline, CDR1 is MGHRA and CDR2 YSYEKL. This CDR3 region has 13 residues. The V end was cut by 4 bases, the J end by 11 bases, with 15 bases between.

CDR3 sequence (DNA): TGCAGCGTTTGGGGGGGCTGGTTTGTGACCCAGTACTTC. This gives the protein CSVWGGWFVTQYF. The gene calls are TRBV29-1 and TRBJ2-5, with D possibly matching TRBD2 (7 bases). From germline, CDR1 is SQVTM and CDR2 ANQGSEA. The V gene lost 5 bases and the J gene lost 7 bases, with 17 bases spanning the gap. CDR3 length: 13 residues.

J is TRBJ2-6 and V is TRBV27; a possible D gene is TRBD1 (5 bases). This CDR3 spans 17 amino acids. Germline assignment: CDR1 MNHEY and CDR2 SMNVEV (reference sequence). V gave up 1 base and J gave up 2 bases, with 12 bases separating them. CDR3 loop: CASSLWTPSPGANVLTF. In nucleotides, the CDR3 is TGTGCCAGCAGTTTATGGACACCCAGCCCTGGGGCCAACGTCCTGACTTTC.

The genes are TRBV7-9 and TRBJ1-1, with TRBD1 as a possible D gene (5 bases). CDR3 length: 14 amino acids. V was cut by 8 bases and J by 1 base, with 14 bases left in between. Germline loops: CDR1 SEHNR, CDR2 FQNEAQ (reference sequence). CDR3 coding DNA: TGTGCCAGCGGATCCCAGGGCGGGAACACTGAAGCTTTCTTT. Its protein product is CASGSQGGNTEAFF.

The chain uses TRBV19 and TRBJ2-1; D gene uncertain. This CDR3 spans 13 amino acids. V lost 3 bases, J lost 9 bases, and 12 bases lay in between. Germline V gives CDR1 LNHDA, CDR2 SQIVND (reference sequence). The CDR3 here is CASSISASSEQFF. In nucleotides, the CDR3 is TGTGCCAGTAGTATTAGTGCGTCTAGTGAGCAGTTCTTC.

The genes are TRBV6-5 and TRBJ1-2; 10 positions agree with TRBD1. V shed 7 bases and J 8 bases; nucleotides not matched to a gene: 7. This CDR3 comprises 13 residues. Germline values: CDR1 MNHEY, CDR2 SVGAGI. The CDR3 DNA reads as TGTGCCAGCACCCGGGACAGGGGAGTCGGCTACACCTTC. Protein sequence: CASTRDRGVGYTF.

The chain combines TRBV5-4 with TRBJ1-2, with 7 bases lining up with TRBD1. With V trimmed by 5 bases and J by 5 bases, 9 bases remained unmatched. Germline assignment: CDR1 SGHNT and CDR2 YYREEE (reference sequence). CDR3 size: 14 residues. The CDR3 nucleotides are TGTGCCAGCAGTTCTACCGACAGGGTTTATGGCTACACCTTC. Its protein is CASSSTDRVYGYTF. Filled out from reference TRBV5-4 and TRBJ1-2, the complete variable domain reads ETGVTQSPTHLIKTRGQQVTLRCSSQSGHNTVSWYQQALGQGPQFIFQYYREEENGRGNFPPRFSGLQFPNYSSELNVNALELDDSALYLCASSSTDRVYGYTFGSGTRLTVV.

In the case of this clone: Other DNA variants within this sample encode the same CDR3. The V and J genes are TRBV30 and TRBJ1-1; unclear D gene. Germline V lookup: CDR1 GTSNPN, CDR2 SVGIG (reference sequence). The CDR3 runs to 11 residues. The V gene lost 5 bases and the J gene lost 5 bases, with 9 bases spanning the gap. This CDR3 is CAWGLSTEAFF. The CDR3 DNA is TGTGCCTGGGGACTCAGTACTGAAGCTTTCTTT. Using reference TRBV30 and TRBJ1-1 for the parts outside the CDR3, the full variable domain is SQTIHQWPATLVQPVGSPLSLECTVEGTSNPNLYWYRQAAGRGLQLLFYSVGIGQISSEVPQNLSASRPQDRQFILSSKKLLLSDSGFYLCAWGLSTEAFFGQGTRLTVV.

The CDR3 region has the DNA TGCGCCAGCAGCCAAGATCAGGACAGGGTCAATCAGCCCCAGCATTTT. As protein: CASSQDQDRVNQPQHF. This chain links TRBV4-1 with TRBJ1-5; 8 nucleotides agree with TRBD1. The V segment lost 0 bases and the J segment 3 bases; nucleotides outside the gene matches: 4. Germline V lookup: CDR1 MGHRA, CDR2 YSYEKL. CDR3 length: 16 amino acids.

The chain employs TRBV10-3 and TRBJ1-3, with D possibly TRBD1 on 6 matching bases. With 6 bases removed from V and 0 bases from J, the gap between germline ends came to 15 bases. Looked up from germline, CDR1 is ENHRY and CDR2 is SYGVKD. The CDR3 consists of 16 residues. CDR3 DNA: TGTGCCATCAGGGGCAGGGGCGCCCTCTCTGGAAACACCATATATTTT. It encodes CAIRGRGALSGNTIYF.

V and J are TRBV11-2 and TRBJ1-1; tentatively, D is TRBD1 (6 bases). Germline V CDR1 and CDR2: SGHAT, FQNNGV. This CDR3 spans 12 amino acids. The ends were cut back, 1 base at V and 10 bases at J, with 10 bases in the middle. The CDR3, as DNA: TGTGCCAGCAGCTTAGCGGTAGGGGGAGCTTTCTTT. Translating gives CASSLAVGGAFF.

This chain uses TRBV29-1 with TRBJ1-2; no definite D call. Germline lookup yields CDR1 SQVTM and CDR2 ANQGSEA. CDR3 length: 12 residues. Trimming removed 6 bases from V and 8 bases from J, with 16 bases in between. The CDR3 sequence is CSVTGRSEGYTF. In DNA, the CDR3 is TGCAGCGTAACTGGGAGGTCGGAAGGCTACACCTTC.

V and J are TRBV27 and TRBJ1-2; TRBD1 is a possible D gene (6 bases). Looked up from germline, CDR1 is MNHEY and CDR2 is SMNVEV (reference sequence). This CDR3 region has 15 residues. Deletions cut 3 bases from V and 4 bases from J, with 15 bases between. The CDR3 DNA reads as TGTGCCAGCAGTTTCGTTCCCGGGGGGCCCTATGGCTACACCTTC. Translated: CASSFVPGGPYGYTF.

This rearrangement joins TRBV5-1 to TRBJ2-5; maybe TRBD1 (6 bases). The V gene lost 0 bases and the J gene lost 5 bases, with 14 bases spanning the gap. Per the germline V gene, CDR1 is SGHRS and CDR2 is YFSETQ. CDR3 size: 15 residues. The CDR3 here is CASSLGGGERETQYF. As DNA, the CDR3 is TGCGCCAGCAGCTTGGGTGGGGGCGAGCGGGAGACCCAGTACTTC.

As regards this clone: Mismatch with germline at one junction end may stem from a read error. This chain connects TRBV12-3 or TRBV12-4 to TRBJ1-1; D may be TRBD1 (5 bases). The CDR3 contains 12 residues. The CDR3 coding sequence is TGTGCCAGCAGTATAGCTCAGGGTGAAGCTTTCTTT. It yields the protein CASSIAQGEAFF.

This rearrangement joins TRBV7-8 to TRBJ1-5; D gene ambiguous. Per the germline V gene, CDR1 is SGHVS and CDR2 is FQNEAQ. This CDR3 is built from 16 residues. V was cut by 0 bases and J by 0 bases, with 9 bases left in between. This chain's CDR3 is CASSLAQIFSNQPQHF. CDR3 DNA: TGTGCCAGCAGCTTAGCCCAGATTTTTAGCAATCAGCCCCAGCATTTT.

This clone has a handful of counts. The chain links TRBV27 to TRBJ1-2; TRBD1 matches 8 bases. The CDR3 is 15 amino acids. From germline, CDR1 is MNHEY and CDR2 SMNVEV (reference sequence). With 3 bases clipped from V and 5 bases from J, the junction kept 8 bases outside the gene matches. DNA for the CDR3: TGTGCCAGCAGTTTTGGACAGGGCATAGGATATGGCTACACCTTC. Amino acids: CASSFGQGIGYGYTF.

The chain joins TRBV10-3 to TRBJ1-4; D may be TRBD1 (5 bases). Germline CDR1 reads ENHRY; CDR2 reads SYGVKD. Between the trimmed V and J ends, which lost 5 bases and 6 bases, there was a span of 10 bases. CDR3 length: 13 amino acids. The CDR3 nucleotides are TGTGCCATCAGTCGACGGGGGGATGAAAAACTGTTTTTT. It yields the protein CAISRRGDEKLFF.

The V and J genes are TRBV5-1 and TRBJ1-2, with TRBD1 matching over 7 bases. J lost 6 bases, V lost 2 bases, and 7 bases had no gene match. Germline CDR1 and CDR2: SGHRS and YFSETQ. The CDR3 has 14 amino acids. DNA for the CDR3: TGCGCCAGCAGCTTAGCACAGGGGAGTGATGGCTACACCTTC. Its protein is CASSLAQGSDGYTF. Filled out from reference TRBV5-1 and TRBJ1-2, the complete variable domain reads KAGVTQTPRYLIKTRGQQVTLSCSPISGHRSVSWYQQTPGQGLQFLFEYFSETQRNKGNFPGRFSGRQFSNSRSEMNVSTLELGDSALYLCASSLAQGSDGYTFGSGTRLTVV.

This chain connects TRBV7-3 to TRBJ1-5; D is possibly TRBD1 (6 bases). CDR1 and CDR2 (germline): SGHTA, FQGTGA. This CDR3 is built from 12 residues. V lost 3 bases and J lost 7, with 7 bases in between. The CDR3 loop is CASSFRGQPQHF. The CDR3 nucleotides read TGTGCCAGCAGCTTCAGGGGACAGCCCCAGCATTTT.

This clone was counted once. This rearrangement joins TRBV19 to TRBJ1-5; tentative D call: TRBD1 (5 bases). Trimming shortened V by 3 bases and J by 7 bases, and 19 bases separated the two germline ends. Germline values: CDR1 LNHDA, CDR2 SQIVND (reference sequence). The CDR3 has 16 residues. CDR3 nucleotide sequence: TGTGCCAGTAGTATCGGGGGGTTTACAGGTGGACAGCCCCAGCATTTT. Amino acid sequence: CASSIGGFTGGQPQHF.

In its sample, this clone was seen once. This chain uses TRBV25-1 with TRBJ1-1; 8 bases map to TRBD1. Losses at the gene ends were 6 bases for V and 5 bases for J; bases not matched to a gene: 5. Germline V gives CDR1 MGHDK, CDR2 SYGVNS. The CDR3 sequence is 13 residues long. The DNA of the CDR3 is TGTGCCAGCAGCCACAGGGGGAAGACTGAAGCTTTCTTT. Protein sequence: CASSHRGKTEAFF.

V and J are TRBV24-1 and TRBJ2-1; 8 positions match TRBD1. V lost 3 bases to trimming and J lost 4 bases; unmatched junction nucleotides: 4. The CDR3 has 15 residues. Germline CDR1 is KGHDR and CDR2 is SFDVKD. The CDR3 region has the DNA TGTGCCACCAGTGATGACAGGGGTGTTTACAATGAGCAGTTCTTC. This gives the protein CATSDDRGVYNEQFF.

The J gene is TRBJ2-5, the V gene TRBV2, with D possibly matching TRBD2 (5 bases). The CDR3 spans 13 residues. V lost 7 bases and J 2 bases, leaving 11 bases between the germline ends. CDR1 is SNHLY, CDR2 FYNNEI, per germline. The CDR3 loop reads CASTSDFQETQYF. In nucleotides, the CDR3 is TGTGCCAGCACCTCGGACTTTCAAGAGACCCAGTACTTC.

J is TRBJ2-3 and V is TRBV7-9; D not certain. V shed 3 bases and J shed 1 base, with 14 bases lying between them. Germline values: CDR1 SEHNR, CDR2 FQNEAQ (reference sequence). The CDR3 is made up of 16 amino acids. CDR3 protein: CASSFSASWGTDTQYF. CDR3 nucleotides: TGTGCCAGCAGCTTTTCAGCTAGTTGGGGCACAGATACGCAGTATTTT.